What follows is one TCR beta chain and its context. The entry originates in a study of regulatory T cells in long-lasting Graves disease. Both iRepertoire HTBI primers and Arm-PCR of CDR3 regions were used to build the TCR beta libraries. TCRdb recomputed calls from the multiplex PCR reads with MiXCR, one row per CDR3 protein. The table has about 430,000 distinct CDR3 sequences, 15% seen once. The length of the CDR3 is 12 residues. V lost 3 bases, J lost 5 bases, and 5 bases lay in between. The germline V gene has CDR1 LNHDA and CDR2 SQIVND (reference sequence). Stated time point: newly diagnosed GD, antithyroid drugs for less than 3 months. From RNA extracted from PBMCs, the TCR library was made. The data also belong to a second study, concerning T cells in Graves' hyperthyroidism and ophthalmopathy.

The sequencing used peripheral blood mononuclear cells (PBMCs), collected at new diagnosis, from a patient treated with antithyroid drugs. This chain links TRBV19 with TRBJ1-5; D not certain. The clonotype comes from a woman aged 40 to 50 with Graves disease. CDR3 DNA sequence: TGTGCCAGTAGTATCTCCGATCAGCCCCAGCATTTT. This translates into CASSISDQPQHF.